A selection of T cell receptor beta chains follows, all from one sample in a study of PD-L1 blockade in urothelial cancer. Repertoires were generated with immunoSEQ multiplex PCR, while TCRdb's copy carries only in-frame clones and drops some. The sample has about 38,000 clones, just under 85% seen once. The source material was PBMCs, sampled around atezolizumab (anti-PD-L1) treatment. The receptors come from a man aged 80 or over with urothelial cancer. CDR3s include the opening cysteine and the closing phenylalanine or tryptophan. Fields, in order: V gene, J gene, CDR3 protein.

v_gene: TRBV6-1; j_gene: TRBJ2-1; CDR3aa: CASIGTSGTRNEQFF
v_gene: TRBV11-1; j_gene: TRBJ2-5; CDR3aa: CASSLARGAWETQYF
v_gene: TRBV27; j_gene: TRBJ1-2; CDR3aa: CASRSGTYGGYTF
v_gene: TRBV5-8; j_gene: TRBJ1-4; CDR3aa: CASSSPDGLGKLFF
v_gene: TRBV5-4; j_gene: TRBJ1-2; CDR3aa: CASSQDNTNYGYTF
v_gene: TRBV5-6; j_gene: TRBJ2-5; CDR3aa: CASSFLETQYF
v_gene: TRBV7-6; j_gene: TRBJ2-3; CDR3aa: CASSLEPRRPGLAVTDTQYF
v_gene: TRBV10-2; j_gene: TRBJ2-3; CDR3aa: CASSESNQPDREYF
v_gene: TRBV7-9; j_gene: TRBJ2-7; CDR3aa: CASSQSGSVGEQYF
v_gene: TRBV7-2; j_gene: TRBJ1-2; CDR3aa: CASSLDRAGYTF
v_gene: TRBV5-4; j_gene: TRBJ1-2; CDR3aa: CASSLDSGTGSGYTF
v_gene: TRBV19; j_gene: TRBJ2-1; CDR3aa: CASRLAGGNEQFF
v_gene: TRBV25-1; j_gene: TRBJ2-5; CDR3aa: CASTHGQGSKETQYF
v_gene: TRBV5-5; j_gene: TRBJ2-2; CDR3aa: CASSFNTGTSGRTGELFF
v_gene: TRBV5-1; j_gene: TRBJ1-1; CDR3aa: CASSFSEGWYTEAFF
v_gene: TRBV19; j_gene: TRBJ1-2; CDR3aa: CASSMIRSNGYTF
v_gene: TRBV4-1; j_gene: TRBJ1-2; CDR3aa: CASSQDQKAGGGYTF
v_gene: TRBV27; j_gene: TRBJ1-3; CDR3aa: CASSSPTGAGPGNTIYF
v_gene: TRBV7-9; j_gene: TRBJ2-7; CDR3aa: CASSLVLTSGRNEQYF
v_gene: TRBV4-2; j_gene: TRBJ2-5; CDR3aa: CASSQELLETQYF
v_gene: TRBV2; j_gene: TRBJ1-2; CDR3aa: CASRETGNLEGYTF
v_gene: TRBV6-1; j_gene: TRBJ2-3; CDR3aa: CASSGPLVNMFADTQYF
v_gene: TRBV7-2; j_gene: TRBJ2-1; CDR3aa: CASTPPGYPNEQFF
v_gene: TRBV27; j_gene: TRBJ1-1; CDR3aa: CASSRTPGLNTEAFF
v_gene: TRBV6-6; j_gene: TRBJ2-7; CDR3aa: CASSYSGLYEQYF
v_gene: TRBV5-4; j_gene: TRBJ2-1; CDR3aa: CASSLGGTGLNEQFF
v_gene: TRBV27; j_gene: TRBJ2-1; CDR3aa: CASWRLAAAYNEQFF
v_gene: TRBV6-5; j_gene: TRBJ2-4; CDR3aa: CASSRRGKNIQYF
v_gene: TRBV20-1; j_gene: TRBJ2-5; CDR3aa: CSAPRSETQYF
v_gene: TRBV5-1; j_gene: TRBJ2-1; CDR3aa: CASSLVASGDYNEQFF
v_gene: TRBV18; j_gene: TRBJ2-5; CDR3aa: CASSPLIGQQETQYF
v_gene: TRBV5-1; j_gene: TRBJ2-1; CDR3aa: CASSSGQGSYNEQFF
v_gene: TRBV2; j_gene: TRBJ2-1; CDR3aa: CASSGASSSGRAQNEQFF
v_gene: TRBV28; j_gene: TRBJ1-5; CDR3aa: CASSLGTGRNQPQHF
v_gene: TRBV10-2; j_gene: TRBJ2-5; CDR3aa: CASSVKGGETQYF
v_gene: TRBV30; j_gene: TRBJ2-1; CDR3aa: CAWRASGFNEQFF
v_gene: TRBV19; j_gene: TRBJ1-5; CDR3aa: CASREGTGDHQPQHF
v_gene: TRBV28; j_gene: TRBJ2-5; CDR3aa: CASSLFQRQTQYF
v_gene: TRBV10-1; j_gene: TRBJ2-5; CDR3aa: CASSPDRRETQYF
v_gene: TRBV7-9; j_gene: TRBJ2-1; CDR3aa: CASSSLGQFNEQFF
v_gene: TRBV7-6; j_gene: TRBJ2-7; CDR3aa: CASSHGLAYEQYF
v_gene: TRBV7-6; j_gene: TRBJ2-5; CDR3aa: CASSLGLAGETQYF
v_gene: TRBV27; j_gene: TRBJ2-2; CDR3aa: CASSPGLAGAGELFF
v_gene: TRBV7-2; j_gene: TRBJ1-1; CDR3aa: CASSRYQNTEAFF
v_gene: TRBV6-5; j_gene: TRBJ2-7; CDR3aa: CASRSGAGSEQYF
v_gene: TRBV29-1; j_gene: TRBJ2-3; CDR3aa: CSVEGLGREGTDTQYF
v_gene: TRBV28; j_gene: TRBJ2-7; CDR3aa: CASRLGGTTYEQYF
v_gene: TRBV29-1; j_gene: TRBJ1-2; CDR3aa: CSVLGRGHIYGYTF
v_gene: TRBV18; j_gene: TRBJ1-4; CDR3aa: CASSPPNTGGLEKLFF
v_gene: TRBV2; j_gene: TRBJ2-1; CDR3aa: CASSVGSGSLDEQFF
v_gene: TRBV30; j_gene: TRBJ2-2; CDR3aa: CAWRGSGRATGELFF
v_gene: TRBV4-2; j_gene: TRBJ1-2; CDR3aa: CASSYTNAGTGGGYTF
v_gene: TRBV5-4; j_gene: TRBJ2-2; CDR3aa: CASSSGENPANTGELFF
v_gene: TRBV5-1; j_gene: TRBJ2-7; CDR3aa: CASSFGTGGINEQYF
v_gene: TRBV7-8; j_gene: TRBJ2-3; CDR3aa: CASSPGITDTQYF
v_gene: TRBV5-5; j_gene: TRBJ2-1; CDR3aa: CASSLAPLASEQFF